This T cell receptor (beta chain) was profiled in a study of CD8 T cells in ankylosing spondylitis. Study results and caveats: Significantly higher representation of disease-linked clones was reported for matched ankylosing spondylitis synovial fluid. Ankylosing spondylitis blood appeared to be characterized by a TCR beta motif of 8 or 9 highly homologous variants. A subset of motif variants has previously been described in the synovial fluid and blood of reactive arthritis.

The CDR3 totals 19 residues. Germline CDR1 is MGHRA and CDR2 is YSYEKL. V lost 0 bases and J lost 0, with 17 bases in between. TCRdb reprocessed the 5' RACE reads via MiXCR and lists one record per CDR3 protein. The profile shows 200,000 to 300,000 distinct CDR3 sequences, more than 9% of them singletons. A word on this clonotype: Antigen: not known.

Sequences were obtained from blood, either unsorted or a sorted T cell fraction (not recorded which). The rearrangement joins TRBV4-1 to TRBJ2-2; D could derive from TRBD1 or TRBD2 (6 bases each). The origin of this receptor is a male donor with ankylosing spondylitis or in good health (not recorded which). CDR3 nucleotide sequence: TGCGCCAGCAGCCAAGAAGCGGGCAGGGGAGTACCGAACACCGGGGAGCTGTTTTTT. Encoded protein: CASSQEAGRGVPNTGELFF.